These T cell receptor beta chains were read from a single sample in a study of blood T cell repertoires in COVID-19. Using immunoSEQ multiplex PCR, the repertoire was profiled, and TCRdb retains in-frame clones only, with some absent. The table has 250,000 to 350,000 clones, over 75% seen once; the top ten hold around an eighth. Input material: peripheral blood. The receptors were sampled from a woman in her sixties or seventies with acute or convalescent COVID-19. Both conserved end residues are part of each CDR3. Fields, in order: clone size, D gene, V gene, J gene, CDR3 DNA, CDR3 protein. The D gene is left open where the match is weak. Only some rows state a clone size, as once, few, many or a class for expanded clones.

clone_size: -
d_call: TRBD2
v_call: TRBV2
j_call: TRBJ2-2
cdr3_nt: TGTGCCAGCAGTGAAGGTCGGGTAGCGGGAGGGGCCGGGGAGCTGTTTTTT
cdr3_aa: CASSEGRVAGGAGELFF

clone_size: few
d_call: -
v_call: TRBV5-1
j_call: TRBJ1-2
cdr3_nt: TGCGCCAGCAGCTTAAACCTACAGGGTTATGGCTACACCTTC
cdr3_aa: CASSLNLQGYGYTF

clone_size: -
d_call: -
v_call: TRBV5-1
j_call: TRBJ1-5
cdr3_nt: TGCGCCAGCAGCCCGGAAGGTCCAGGGGTCCTCAATCAGCCCCAGCATTTT
cdr3_aa: CASSPEGPGVLNQPQHF

clone_size: -
d_call: TRBD1
v_call: TRBV28
j_call: TRBJ1-1
cdr3_nt: TGTGCCAGCAGTTTAGGAGGGGGCTATACTGAAGCTTTCTTT
cdr3_aa: CASSLGGGYTEAFF

clone_size: few
d_call: -
v_call: TRBV21-1
j_call: TRBJ2-7
cdr3_nt: TGTGCCAGCAGCCTCGAGCAGTACTTC
cdr3_aa: CASSLEQYF

clone_size: -
d_call: TRBD1
v_call: TRBV4-3
j_call: TRBJ1-4
cdr3_nt: TGCGCCAGCAGCCAAGCGACAGGGAATGAAAAACTGTTTTTT
cdr3_aa: CASSQATGNEKLFF

clone_size: -
d_call: -
v_call: TRBV7-3
j_call: TRBJ1-2
cdr3_nt: TGTGCCAGCAGCTCGTACCCAGGGAAGGAGGACAGCGGCTACACCTTC
cdr3_aa: CASSSYPGKEDSGYTF

clone_size: -
d_call: TRBD1
v_call: TRBV19
j_call: TRBJ1-5
cdr3_nt: TGTGCCAGTAATGCGGCAGGGGGCGGGCAGCCCCAGCATTTT
cdr3_aa: CASNAAGGGQPQHF

clone_size: once
d_call: -
v_call: TRBV5-1
j_call: TRBJ1-4
cdr3_nt: TGCGCCAGCAGCCCGGTCGGGGGGCCGGAGGAAAAACTGTTTTTT
cdr3_aa: CASSPVGGPEEKLFF

clone_size: -
d_call: -
v_call: TRBV19
j_call: TRBJ2-5
cdr3_nt: TGTGCCAGTAGTCCCGGGACAATGGTAGAGACCCAGTACTTC
cdr3_aa: CASSPGTMVETQYF

clone_size: -
d_call: -
v_call: TRBV6-4
j_call: TRBJ1-2
cdr3_nt: TGTGCCAGCAGTGAGGACTGGACGGCCCAAGTTAACTATGGCTACACCTTC
cdr3_aa: CASSEDWTAQVNYGYTF

clone_size: -
d_call: -
v_call: TRBV28
j_call: TRBJ1-5
cdr3_nt: TGTGCCAGCAGTCCGACGTTAAGGGGTAGCAATCAGCCCCAGCATTTT
cdr3_aa: CASSPTLRGSNQPQHF

clone_size: -
d_call: TRBD1
v_call: TRBV7-9
j_call: TRBJ1-2
cdr3_nt: TGTGCCAGCAGCCCCGGGACAGGGGGAGTAAGATACTACACCTTC
cdr3_aa: CASSPGTGGVRYYTF

clone_size: once
d_call: -
v_call: TRBV24-1
j_call: TRBJ2-2
cdr3_nt: TGTGCCACCAGTGCCCCAGGGAACACCGGGGAGCTGTTTTTT
cdr3_aa: CATSAPGNTGELFF

clone_size: -
d_call: -
v_call: TRBV5-1
j_call: TRBJ1-1
cdr3_nt: TGCGCCAGCAGCTTGAATGGACAGACTGAAGCTTTCTTT
cdr3_aa: CASSLNGQTEAFF

clone_size: -
d_call: -
v_call: TRBV5-5
j_call: TRBJ1-1
cdr3_nt: TGTGCCAGCAGCTTGGCAGAGAACACTGAAGCTTTCTTT
cdr3_aa: CASSLAENTEAFF

clone_size: -
d_call: -
v_call: TRBV4-3
j_call: TRBJ1-3
cdr3_nt: TGCGCCAGCAGCCAAGAGACAGGAAACACCATATATTTT
cdr3_aa: CASSQETGNTIYF

clone_size: -
d_call: TRBD2
v_call: TRBV28
j_call: TRBJ2-7
cdr3_nt: TGTGCCAGCAGTTTATTGGCGGGAGGCCTTTCCACCAGCTCCTACGAGCAGTACTTC
cdr3_aa: CASSLLAGGLSTSSYEQYF

clone_size: few
d_call: -
v_call: TRBV4-1
j_call: TRBJ1-1
cdr3_nt: TGCGCCAGCAGCTCCACCCGGACGCGGGGTGACACTGAAGCTTTCTTT
cdr3_aa: CASSSTRTRGDTEAFF